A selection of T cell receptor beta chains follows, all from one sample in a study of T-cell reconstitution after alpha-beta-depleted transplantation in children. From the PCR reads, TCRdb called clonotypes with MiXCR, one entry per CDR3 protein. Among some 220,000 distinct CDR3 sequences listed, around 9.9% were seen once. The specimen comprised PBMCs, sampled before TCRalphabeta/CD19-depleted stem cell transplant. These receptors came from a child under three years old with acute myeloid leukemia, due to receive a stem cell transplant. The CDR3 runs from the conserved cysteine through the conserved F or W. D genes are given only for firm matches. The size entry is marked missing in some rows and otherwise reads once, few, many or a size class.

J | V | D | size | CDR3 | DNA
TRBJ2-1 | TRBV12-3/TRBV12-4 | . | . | CANSPRGSSYNEQFF | TGTGCCAACAGCCCGAGGGGGAGCTCCTACAATGAGCAGTTCTTC
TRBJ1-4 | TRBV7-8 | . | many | CASSLVGGLGLGKLFF | TGTGCCAGCAGCTTAGTTGGCGGGTTGGGGCTGGGAAAACTGTTTTTT
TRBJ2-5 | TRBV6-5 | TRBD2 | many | CASSFQAGVGSETQYF | TGTGCCAGCAGTTTTCAAGCGGGAGTAGGTTCGGAGACCCAGTACTTC
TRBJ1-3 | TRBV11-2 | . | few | CASSLVRDPKGYTIYF | TGTGCCAGCAGCTTAGTCCGGGACCCAAAGGGGTACACCATATATTTT
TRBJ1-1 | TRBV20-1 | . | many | CSGAPMNTEAFF | TGCAGTGGGGCACCTATGAACACTGAAGCTTTCTTT
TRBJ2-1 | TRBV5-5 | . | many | CASSRVASSYNEQFF | TGTGCCAGCAGCCGTGTCGCGAGCTCCTACAATGAGCAGTTCTTC
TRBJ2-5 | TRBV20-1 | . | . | CSATAPQETQYF | TGCAGTGCTACTGCCCCACAAGAGACCCAGTACTTC
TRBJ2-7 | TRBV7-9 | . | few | CASSHSWTDPYEQYF | TGTGCCAGCAGCCACTCCTGGACCGACCCCTACGAGCAGTACTTC
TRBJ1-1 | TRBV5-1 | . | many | CASSLGANTEAFF | TGCGCCAGCAGCTTGGGGGCGAACACTGAAGCTTTCTTT
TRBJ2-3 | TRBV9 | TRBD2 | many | CASSSNGRESTDTQYF | TGTGCCAGCAGTTCAAATGGGCGGGAGTCCACAGATACGCAGTATTTT
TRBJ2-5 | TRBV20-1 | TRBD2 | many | CSAREPGTSGGLETQYF | TGCAGTGCTAGAGAACCCGGGACTAGCGGGGGGTTGGAGACCCAGTACTTC
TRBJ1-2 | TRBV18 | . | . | CASSRGQGYTF | TGTGCCAGCTCACGAGGGCAAGGCTACACCTTC
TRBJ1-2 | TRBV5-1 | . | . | CASGNGEGYGYTF | TGCGCCAGCGGAAACGGGGAGGGGTATGGCTACACCTTC
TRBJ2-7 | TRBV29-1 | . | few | CSVDAGAGTYEQYF | TGCAGCGTTGATGCAGGGGCAGGGACCTACGAGCAGTACTTC
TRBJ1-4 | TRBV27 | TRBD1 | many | CASSPLTGGNEKLFF | TGTGCCAGCAGTCCCCTCACAGGGGGCAATGAAAAACTGTTTTTT
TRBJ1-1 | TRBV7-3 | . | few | CASSPRRGADDTEAFF | TGTGCCAGCAGCCCCCGGCGGGGGGCGGATGACACTGAAGCTTTCTTT
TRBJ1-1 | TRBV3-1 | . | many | CASSQGATLNTEAFF | TGTGCCAGCAGCCAAGGGGCCACGTTGAACACTGAAGCTTTCTTT
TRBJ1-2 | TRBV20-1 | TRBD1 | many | CSARDLGQGARDGYTF | TGCAGTGCTAGAGATCTAGGACAGGGGGCGCGGGATGGCTACACCTTC
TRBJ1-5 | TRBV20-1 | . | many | CSAAPVGSNQPQHF | TGCAGTGCCGCCCCAGTTGGGAGCAATCAGCCCCAGCATTTT
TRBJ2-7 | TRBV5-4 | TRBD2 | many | CASSLKAGSGGFSYEQYF | TGTGCCAGCAGCTTGAAGGCAGGGTCGGGGGGATTCTCCTACGAGCAGTACTTC
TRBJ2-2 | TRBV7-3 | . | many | CATPGAGGELFF | TGTGCCACCCCGGGCGCCGGCGGGGAGCTGTTTTTT
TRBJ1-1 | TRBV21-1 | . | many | CASSKVGKNTEAFF | TGTGCCAGCAGCAAAGTGGGCAAGAACACTGAAGCTTTCTTT
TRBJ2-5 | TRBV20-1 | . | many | CSARDPRGRGETQYF | TGCAGTGCTAGAGACCCACGGGGGCGCGGGGAGACCCAGTACTTC
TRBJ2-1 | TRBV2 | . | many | CASSGEGISSEQFF | TGTGCCAGCAGTGGAGAAGGGATTTCGAGTGAGCAGTTCTTC
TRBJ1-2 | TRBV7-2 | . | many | CASSRPEAKDYGYTF | TGTGCCAGCAGCCGACCGGAGGCGAAGGACTATGGCTACACCTTC
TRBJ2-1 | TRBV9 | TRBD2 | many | CASSVGGGKREVNEQFF | TGTGCCAGCAGCGTAGGCGGGGGGAAGCGGGAAGTCAATGAGCAGTTCTTC
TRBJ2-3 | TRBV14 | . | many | CASSPSPTGTQYF | TGTGCCAGCAGCCCATCCCCTACCGGGACGCAGTATTTT
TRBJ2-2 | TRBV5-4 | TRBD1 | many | CASSKGGQGNTGELFF | TGTGCCAGCAGCAAGGGGGGACAGGGGAACACCGGGGAGCTGTTTTTT
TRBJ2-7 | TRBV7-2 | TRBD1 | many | CASRYRTGYEQYF | TGTGCCAGCAGATACAGGACAGGGTACGAGCAGTACTTC
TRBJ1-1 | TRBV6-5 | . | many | CASSSLTGSAEAFF | TGTGCCAGCAGTTCCCTGACAGGTTCGGCTGAAGCTTTCTTT